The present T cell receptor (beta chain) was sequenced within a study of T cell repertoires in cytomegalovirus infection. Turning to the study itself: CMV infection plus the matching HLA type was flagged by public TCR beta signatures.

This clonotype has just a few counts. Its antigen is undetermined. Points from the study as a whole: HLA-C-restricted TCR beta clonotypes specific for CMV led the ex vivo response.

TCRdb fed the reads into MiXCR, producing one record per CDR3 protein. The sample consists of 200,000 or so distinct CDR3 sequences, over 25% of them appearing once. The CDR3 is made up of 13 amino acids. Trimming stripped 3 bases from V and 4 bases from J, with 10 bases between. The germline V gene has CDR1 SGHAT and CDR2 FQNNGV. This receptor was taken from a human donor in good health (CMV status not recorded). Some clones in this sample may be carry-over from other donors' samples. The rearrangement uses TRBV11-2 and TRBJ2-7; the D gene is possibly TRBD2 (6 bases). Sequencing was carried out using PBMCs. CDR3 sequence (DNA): TGTGCCAGCAGCTTGGGCGGGGAGTACGAGCAGTACTTC. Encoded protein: CASSLGGEYEQYF.